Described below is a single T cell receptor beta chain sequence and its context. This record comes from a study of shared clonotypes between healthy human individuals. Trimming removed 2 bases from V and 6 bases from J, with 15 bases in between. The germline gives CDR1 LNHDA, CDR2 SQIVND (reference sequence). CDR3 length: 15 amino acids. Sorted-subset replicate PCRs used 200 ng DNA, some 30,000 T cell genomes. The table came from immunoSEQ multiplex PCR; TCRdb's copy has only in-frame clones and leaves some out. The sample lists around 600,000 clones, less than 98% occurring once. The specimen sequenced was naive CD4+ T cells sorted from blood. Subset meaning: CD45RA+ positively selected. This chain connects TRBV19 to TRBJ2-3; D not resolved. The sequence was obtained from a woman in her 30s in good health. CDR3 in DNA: TGTGCCAGTAGTATAAGGCCCAGGCCCGGTGATACGCAGTATTTT. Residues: CASSIRPRPGDTQYF.